The entry that follows covers one T cell receptor beta chain sequence. The data are from a study of molecular identifiers for immune sequencing clone quantification. TCRdb re-derived calls from the PCR reads in MiXCR, one entry per CDR3 protein. In the table there are around 460,000 distinct CDR3 sequences, about a quarter of which are singletons. CDR3 length equals 14 residues. V shed 6 bases and J shed 2 bases, with 10 bases lying between them. The chain joins TRBV12-3 or TRBV12-4 to TRBJ2-2; a possible D gene is TRBD1 (5 bases). Source material: naive CD8+ T cells from blood, with Jurkat cell RNA spiked in. Subset given: FACS-sorted CD8+CD4-CCR7+CD45RA+ naive T cells. This receptor was obtained from a human donor in good health. Some libraries in this study had Jurkat cell RNA spiked in. CDR3 protein: CASRRTYNTGELFF. The CDR3 DNA reads as TGTGCCAGCAGAAGGACATATAACACCGGGGAGCTGTTTTTT.